These 15 T cell receptor beta chains were all obtained from the same sample, sequenced in a study of blood T cell repertoires in COVID-19. Here immunoSEQ multiplex PCR was the method, and the copy in TCRdb shows in-frame clones only, minus some. The sample consists of tens of thousands of clones, around 90% of them appearing once. Input material: peripheral blood. The receptors were sampled from a man aged 50 to 59 with acute or convalescent COVID-19.

The V call is TRBV30, the J call TRBJ1-2, with unresolved D. V lost 8 bases to trimming and J lost 3 bases, with 10 bases between them. Germline V gives CDR1 GTSNPN, CDR2 SVGIG (reference sequence). This CDR3 is 11 amino acids long. CDR3 region: CAARSYYGYTF. CDR3 DNA: TGTGCCGCTAGGAGTTACTATGGCTACACCTTC.

This clone was recorded a few times. The J gene is TRBJ2-2, the V gene TRBV19, with D maybe TRBD1 (5 bases). V dropped 5 bases and J dropped 2 bases, with 15 bases sitting between them. CDR3 length: 16 residues. Germline V CDR1 and CDR2: LNHDA, SQIVND (reference sequence). This CDR3 is CASSPPTAFNTGELFF. The CDR3 nucleotides read TGTGCCAGTAGTCCCCCGACAGCATTTAACACCGGGGAGCTGTTTTTT.

The rearrangement links TRBV11-2 to TRBJ2-1, with TRBD2 identical over 7 bases. The V gene end was trimmed by 3 bases and the J gene end by 9 bases; junction bases not matched to a gene: 11. The CDR3 is 15 amino acids. The germline V gene encodes CDR1 SGHAT and CDR2 FQNNGV. This CDR3 reads CASSFIQREGGEQFF. For the CDR3, the DNA is TGTGCCAGCAGCTTTATCCAGCGGGAAGGCGGTGAGCAGTTCTTC.

CDR3 sequence: CATSRDRRGRDTEAFF. The CDR3 DNA reads as TGTGCCACCAGCAGAGATCGCAGGGGGCGGGACACTGAAGCTTTCTTT. The chain carries TRBV15 and TRBJ1-1; 8 nucleotides match TRBD1. The CDR3 totals 16 residues. V trimming: 0 bases; J trimming: 3 bases; junction bases outside the gene matches: 6. Germline V gives CDR1 LNHNV, CDR2 YYDKDF (reference sequence). The full variable domain, its missing parts supplied by reference TRBV15 and TRBJ1-1, is DAMVIQNPRYQVTQFGKPVTLSCSQTLNHNVMYWYQQKSSQAPKLLFHYYDKDFNNEADTPDNFQSRRPNTSFCFLDIRSPGLGDTAMYLCATSRDRRGRDTEAFFGQGTRLTVV.

V is TRBV7-2 and J is TRBJ2-7; D is perhaps TRBD1 (6 bases). The CDR3 consists of 15 residues. Trimming took 0 bases from V and 3 from J, leaving 12 bases between them. The germline V gene encodes CDR1 SGHTA and CDR2 FQGNSA. The CDR3 bases are TGTGCCAGCAGCTTAGCATCTGGGGGCGGCTACGAGCAGTACTTC. As protein: CASSLASGGGYEQYF.

This clone occurred a few times. The CDR3 spells CASSVVDRSGYTF. CDR3 DNA: TGTGCCAGCAGCGTAGTGGACAGGAGTGGCTACACCTTC. The chain employs TRBV9 and TRBJ1-2, with 7 bases matching TRBD1. This CDR3 has 13 residues. Germline trimming cut 0 bases from V and 7 bases from J; bases unmatched to any gene: 3. From germline, CDR1 is SGDLS and CDR2 YYNGEE.

The chain recombines TRBV5-1 with TRBJ2-7; the D is unclear. The CDR3 consists of 13 residues. V lost 0 bases and J 1 base, leaving 5 bases between the germline ends. Germline CDR1 is SGHRS and CDR2 is YFSETQ. This CDR3 is CASSLGQSYEQYF. The CDR3, as DNA: TGCGCCAGCAGCTTGGGGCAGTCCTACGAGCAGTACTTC.

This clone was picked up one time. The chain employs TRBV18 and TRBJ1-2; D might be TRBD1 (5 bases). There are 17 residues in the CDR3. Trimming took 1 base from V and 4 from J, leaving 19 bases between them. Germline V gene lookup returns CDR1 KGHSH and CDR2 LQKENI. CDR3 in amino acids: CASSPRGVRVRGYGYTF. DNA for the CDR3: TGTGCCAGCTCACCACGGGGGGTTAGGGTTCGCGGCTATGGCTACACCTTC.

The J gene is TRBJ2-2, the V gene TRBV10-3, with D hard to call. Germline CDR1 is ENHRY and CDR2 is SYGVKD. The CDR3 runs to 14 residues. The germline V and J ends were trimmed by 8 bases and 8 bases, with 18 bases remaining between them. CDR3 sequence (DNA): TGTGCCATCTCCGTTCGAGGCGCTACTGGGGAGCTGTTTTTT. This translates into CAISVRGATGELFF.

The chain has TRBV24-1 and TRBJ2-7; tentatively, D is TRBD1 (6 bases). Germline V gene lookup returns CDR1 KGHDR and CDR2 SFDVKD. The CDR3 contains 16 residues. Between the trimmed V and J ends, which lost 2 bases and 3 bases, there was a span of 16 bases. CDR3 sequence: CATSDSHTGPHYEQYF. CDR3 in DNA: TGTGCCACCAGTGATTCACACACAGGGCCACACTACGAGCAGTACTTC.

The chain joins TRBV10-1 to TRBJ2-4, with D tentatively TRBD2 (6 bases). Trimming left V 6 bases short and J 0 bases short, with 21 bases between. From germline, CDR1 is WNHNN and CDR2 SYGVQD (reference sequence). CDR3 size: 18 residues. The CDR3 DNA reads as TGCGCCAGCAGCCCCCCGGGGGACTGGAGTCTAGCCAAAAACATTCAGTACTTC. This sequence encodes CASSPPGDWSLAKNIQYF.

V is TRBV7-2 and J is TRBJ2-7; TRBD1 might be the D (5 bases). Germline V gives CDR1 SGHTA, CDR2 FQGNSA. CDR3 length equals 13 residues. The V gene lost 0 bases and the J gene lost 6 bases, with 9 bases spanning the gap. The CDR3 reads CASSLALGVEQYF. In nucleotides, the CDR3 is TGTGCCAGCAGCTTAGCCCTAGGGGTCGAGCAGTACTTC. The full variable domain, completed using reference TRBV7-2 and TRBJ2-7, is GAGVSQSPSNKVTEKGKDVELRCDPISGHTALYWYRQSLGQGLEFLIYFQGNSAPDKSGLPSDRFSAERTGGSVSTLTIQRTQQEDSAVYLCASSLALGVEQYFGPGTRLTVT.

The chain carries TRBV19 and TRBJ1-5; D gene ambiguous. V lost 1 base and J lost 1, with 8 bases in between. Per the germline V gene, CDR1 is LNHDA and CDR2 is SQIVND (reference sequence). The CDR3 covers 15 residues. CDR3 nucleotides: TGTGCCAGTAGTATAGTTGCCCAGAGCAATCAGCCCCAGCATTTT. Translating gives CASSIVAQSNQPQHF.

This chain links TRBV28 with TRBJ1-2, with TRBD1 identical over 7 bases. Trimming removed 5 bases from V and 5 bases from J; junction bases left unmatched: 5. The germline V gene encodes CDR1 MDHEN and CDR2 SYDVKM. The length of the CDR3 is 13 residues. The CDR3 DNA sequence: TGTGCCAGCAGTCCTGGGACAGAGTATGGCTACACCTTC. Encoded protein: CASSPGTEYGYTF.

The chain couples TRBV19 to TRBJ1-1; TRBD1 might be the D (5 bases). Germline CDR1 is LNHDA and CDR2 is SQIVND (reference sequence). V lost 8 bases to trimming and J lost 1 base, with 17 bases between them. This CDR3 comprises 15 residues. This CDR3 is CASRWGGFSNTEAFF. CDR3 nucleotides: TGTGCCAGTCGCTGGGGGGGGTTTTCGAACACTGAAGCTTTCTTT.